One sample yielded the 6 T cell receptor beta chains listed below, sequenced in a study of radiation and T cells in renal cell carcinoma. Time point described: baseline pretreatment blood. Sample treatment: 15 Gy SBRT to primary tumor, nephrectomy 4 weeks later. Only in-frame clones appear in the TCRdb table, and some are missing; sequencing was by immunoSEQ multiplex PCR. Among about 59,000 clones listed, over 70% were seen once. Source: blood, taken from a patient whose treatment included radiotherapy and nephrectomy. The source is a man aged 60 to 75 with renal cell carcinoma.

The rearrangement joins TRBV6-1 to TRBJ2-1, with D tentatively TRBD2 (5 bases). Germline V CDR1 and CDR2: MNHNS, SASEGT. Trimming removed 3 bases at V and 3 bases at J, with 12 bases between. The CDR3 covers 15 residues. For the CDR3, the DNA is TGTGCCAGCAGTGACTTACCGGGAAGCTACAATGAGCAGTTCTTC. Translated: CASSDLPGSYNEQFF.

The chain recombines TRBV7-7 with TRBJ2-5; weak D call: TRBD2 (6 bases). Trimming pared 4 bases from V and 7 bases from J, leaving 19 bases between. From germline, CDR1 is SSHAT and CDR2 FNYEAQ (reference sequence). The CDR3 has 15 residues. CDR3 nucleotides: TGTGCCAGCAGCTCACTCCAGGGTACCGGGGGGACCCAGTACTTC. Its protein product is CASSSLQGTGGTQYF.

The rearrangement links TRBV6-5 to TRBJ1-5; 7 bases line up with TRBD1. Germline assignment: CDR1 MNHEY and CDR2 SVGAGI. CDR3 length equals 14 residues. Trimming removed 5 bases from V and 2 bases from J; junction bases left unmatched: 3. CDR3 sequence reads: CASSPTGGNQPQHF. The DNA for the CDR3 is TGTGCCAGCAGTCCTACAGGGGGCAATCAGCCCCAGCATTTT.

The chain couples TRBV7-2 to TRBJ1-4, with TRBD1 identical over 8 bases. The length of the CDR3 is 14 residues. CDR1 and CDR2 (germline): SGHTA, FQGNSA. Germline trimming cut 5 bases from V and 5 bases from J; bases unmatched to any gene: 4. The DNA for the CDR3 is TGTGCCAGCAGCCCAGGGGGCGGGAATGAAAAACTGTTTTTT. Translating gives CASSPGGGNEKLFF.

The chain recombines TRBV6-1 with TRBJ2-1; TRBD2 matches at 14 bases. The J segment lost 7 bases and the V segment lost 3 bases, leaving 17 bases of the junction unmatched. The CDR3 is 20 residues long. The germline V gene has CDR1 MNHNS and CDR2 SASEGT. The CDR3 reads CASSDPRGTSGGRLGNEQFF. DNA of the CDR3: TGTGCCAGCAGTGACCCGAGAGGGACTAGCGGGGGCCGCCTAGGTAATGAGCAGTTCTTC.

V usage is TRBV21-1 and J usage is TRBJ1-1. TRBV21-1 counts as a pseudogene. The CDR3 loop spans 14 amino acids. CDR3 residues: CASSARTGDTEAFF. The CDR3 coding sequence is TGTGCCAGCAGCGCCCGGACGGGGGACACTGAAGCTTTCTTT.